This entry is about one T cell receptor (beta chain). From germline, CDR1 is SEHNR and CDR2 FQNEAQ (reference sequence). The CDR3 has 13 amino acids. Trimming shortened V by 5 bases and J by 8 bases, and 13 bases separated the two germline ends. Patients of the Seattle cohort, enrolled during active infection, were followed longitudinally. The data belong to a study of blood T cell repertoires in COVID-19. Study at large: The origin of the acute and convalescent COVID-19 samples was the United States, Italy and Spain. From T cells, B-cell-depleted T cells, or PBMCs came the material, which was cDNA or gDNA.

Only in-frame clones appear in the TCRdb table, and some are missing; sequencing was by immunoSEQ multiplex PCR. The sample consists of under 250,000 clones, 75% to 85% of them appearing once. The sample taken for sequencing was peripheral blood. The clonotype comes from a man in his forties or fifties with COVID-19, enrolled during active disease. This chain connects TRBV7-9 to TRBJ1-5; no firm D call. CDR3 nucleotides: TGTGCCAGCAGCCGGGAGGATGGGGAGCCCCAGCATTTT. Translated, it gives CASSREDGEPQHF.